A single sample gave rise to the 16 T cell receptor beta chains below, sequenced in a study of regulatory T cells. General observations from the study: Hydrophobic residues at CDR3 positions 6 and 7 were enriched in conventional CD4+ T cells of CD3G-deficient patients.

Primers: 52 TRBV forward and 13 TRBJ reverse. Assay: immunoSEQ multiplex PCR; the TCRdb copy retains only in-frame clones and omits some. The sample includes almost 30,000 clones, around 93% seen only once; the top ten take about 1.4%. Antigen specificity for these receptors is unknown. Sequenced input: conventional CD4+ T cells sorted from blood. Source of these receptors: a person aged 18 to 35 with CD3G deficiency.

The chain employs TRBV28 and TRBJ2-7; 8 nucleotides match TRBD2. Germline V gene sequence: CDR1 MDHEN, CDR2 SYDVKM. The CDR3 sequence is 14 residues long. V gave up 6 bases and J gave up 2 bases; unmatched junction bases: 6. CDR3 loop: CASRPTSATYEQYF. CDR3 coding DNA: TGTGCCAGCAGACCGACTAGCGCGACCTACGAGCAGTACTTC.

The chain carries TRBV28 and TRBJ2-7; 7 nucleotides align to TRBD2. V lost 3 bases and J lost 3; bases outside the gene matches: 8. Germline V gene lookup returns CDR1 MDHEN and CDR2 SYDVKM. There are 15 residues in the CDR3. The DNA for the CDR3 is TGTGCCAGCAGTTTCAAGCGGGGCCCTGGCTACGAGCAGTACTTC. Amino acid sequence: CASSFKRGPGYEQYF.

The table lists this clone with a few counts. The chain carries TRBV2 and TRBJ2-7; D ambiguous. Per the germline V gene, CDR1 is SNHLY and CDR2 is FYNNEI. V was shortened by 4 bases and J by 4 bases, with 8 bases between the two germline ends. This CDR3 has 12 amino acids. The CDR3 DNA reads as TGTGCCAGCAGTGCAGCTTCTTACGAGCAGTACTTC. Its translation: CASSAASYEQYF.

The V gene is TRBV6-5, the J gene TRBJ1-1; D gene ambiguous. This CDR3 is built from 13 residues. V lost 5 bases and J 8 bases, leaving 15 bases between the germline ends. The V gene's germline CDR1 is MNHEY and CDR2 SVGAGI. CDR3 sequence reads: CASSASRVGEAFF. For the CDR3, the DNA is TGTGCCAGCAGTGCCAGTCGTGTCGGCGAAGCTTTCTTT.

This clone was observed a handful of times. The rearrangement joins TRBV27 to TRBJ1-2; D is unclear. V lost 6 bases and J 7 bases, leaving 9 bases between the germline ends. This CDR3 region has 11 residues. CDR1 and CDR2 (germline): MNHEY, SMNVEV (reference sequence). The DNA for the CDR3 is TGTGCCAGCAGAGGGTACCGTGGCTACACCTTC. Its translation is CASRGYRGYTF.

This chain joins TRBV5-6 and TRBJ1-2; D gene uncertain. V shed 4 bases and J shed 3 bases, with 19 bases lying between them. Per germline, CDR1 SGHDT and CDR2 YYEEEE. CDR3 length: 16 amino acids. CDR3 loop: CASSARTGIRDYGYTF. The CDR3 DNA is TGTGCCAGCAGCGCCCGTACGGGGATCCGGGACTATGGCTACACCTTC.

The CDR3 nucleotides are TGTGCCAGCAGTCCGGGAGGGGGCTATGGCTACACCTTC. Its translation is CASSPGGGYGYTF. The chain employs TRBV6-6 and TRBJ1-2, with D perhaps TRBD1 (6 bases). The length of the CDR3 is 13 residues. V dropped 5 bases and J dropped 4 bases, with 11 bases sitting between them. Germline loops: CDR1 MNHNY, CDR2 SVGAGI (reference sequence).

The V gene is TRBV20-1, the J gene TRBJ2-3; the D is unclear. The CDR3 has 11 amino acids. Between the trimmed V and J ends, which lost 3 bases and 5 bases, there was a span of 6 bases. The germline gives CDR1 DFQATT, CDR2 SNEGSKA (reference sequence). CDR3 bases: TGCAGTGCTAGCGCAGTAGATACGCAGTATTTT. Residues: CSASAVDTQYF.

The CDR3 loop reads CSARRGSEQYF. In nucleotides, the CDR3 is TGCAGCGCCAGACGGGGGAGCGAGCAGTACTTC. This chain connects TRBV29-1 to TRBJ2-7, with TRBD2 as a possible D gene (6 bases). The CDR3 runs to 11 residues. The V end lost 7 bases, the J end lost 6 bases, and 13 bases lay between the germline ends. CDR1 and CDR2 from the germline V gene are SQVTM and ANQGSEA.

The chain links TRBV5-1 to TRBJ2-3; D may be TRBD2 (6 bases). Germline V gives CDR1 SGHRS, CDR2 YFSETQ. CDR3 length: 17 residues. The V end lost 3 bases, the J end lost 3 bases, and 20 bases lay between the germline ends. As DNA, the CDR3 is TGCGCCAGCAGCTCGAACTCCGGGACTCCAGGAACAGATACGCAGTATTTT. It yields the protein CASSSNSGTPGTDTQYF.

The chain uses TRBV28 and TRBJ2-1; D is undetermined. Trimming pared 3 bases from V and 9 bases from J, leaving 15 bases between. The CDR3 runs to 14 residues. Looked up from germline, CDR1 is MDHEN and CDR2 is SYDVKM. CDR3 protein: CASSFSLFIAEQFF. The CDR3 nucleotides are TGTGCCAGCAGTTTCTCCCTATTTATTGCTGAGCAGTTCTTC.

The chain has TRBV6-1 and TRBJ2-1; 9 nucleotides align to TRBD2. V shed 2 bases and J 4 bases; nucleotides not matched to a gene: 6. The CDR3 totals 16 residues. Germline V gives CDR1 MNHNS, CDR2 SASEGT. CDR3 loop: CASSEPRLADYNEQFF. The DNA for the CDR3 is TGTGCCAGCAGTGAACCGAGACTAGCGGATTACAATGAGCAGTTCTTC.

V usage is TRBV7-8 and J usage is TRBJ2-3; D remains ambiguous. Trimming removed 5 bases from V and 5 bases from J, with 11 bases in between. The CDR3 extends over 13 amino acids. Germline CDR1 SGHVS, CDR2 FQNEAQ. The chain's CDR3 is CASSPRAGDTQYF. In DNA, the CDR3 is TGTGCCAGCAGCCCTCGGGCTGGAGATACGCAGTATTTT.

This chain uses TRBV10-1 with TRBJ2-5; D uncertain. V was pared by 5 bases and J by 5 bases, with 6 bases between. The V gene's germline CDR1 is WNHNN and CDR2 SYGVQD (reference sequence). The CDR3 contains 11 residues. The CDR3 sequence: CASSRDETQYF. In nucleotides, the CDR3 is TGCGCCAGCAGTAGGGATGAGACCCAGTACTTC.

The chain combines TRBV5-4 with TRBJ1-1; TRBD1 aligns across 10 bases. Germline V gene lookup returns CDR1 SGHNT and CDR2 YYREEE (reference sequence). CDR3 size: 14 residues. V shed 0 bases, J shed 6 bases, and the junction held 2 bases outside the gene matches. The CDR3 sequence is CASSLGQGAAEAFF. The CDR3, as DNA: TGTGCCAGCAGCTTGGGACAGGGGGCGGCTGAAGCTTTCTTT.

V gene TRBV18 combines with J gene TRBJ2-6; D perhaps matches TRBD1 (5 bases). In germline, CDR1 is KGHSH, CDR2 LQKENI. This CDR3 is built from 15 residues. The ends were cut back, 5 bases at V and 2 bases at J, with 10 bases in the middle. The CDR3 DNA sequence: TGTGCCAGCTCAGGGGCGCGAACTGGGGCCAACGTCCTGACTTTC. Translation gives CASSGARTGANVLTF.